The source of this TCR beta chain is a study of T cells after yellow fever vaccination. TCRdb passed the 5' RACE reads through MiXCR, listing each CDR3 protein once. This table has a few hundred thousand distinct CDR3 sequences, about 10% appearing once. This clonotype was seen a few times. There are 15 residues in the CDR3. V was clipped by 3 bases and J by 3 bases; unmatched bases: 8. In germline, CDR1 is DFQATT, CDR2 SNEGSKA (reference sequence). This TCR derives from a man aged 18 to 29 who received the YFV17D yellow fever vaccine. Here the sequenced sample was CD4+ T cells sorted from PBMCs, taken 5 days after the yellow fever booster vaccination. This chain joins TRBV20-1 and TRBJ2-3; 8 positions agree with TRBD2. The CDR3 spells CSASPGAGATDTQYF. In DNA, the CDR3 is TGCAGTGCTAGCCCTGGAGCGGGGGCAACAGATACGCAGTATTTT.